This record concerns one T cell receptor beta chain sequence. In this sample, this clone turned up a few times. Its specific antigen is unknown. No base qualities exist here, and no much larger clone lies one base off it. The immunoSEQ Assay was used to sequence TCR beta CDR3 regions from DNA. Per the authors' processing: To compute T cell density, TCR beta template counts were normalized to usable DNA, which was estimated by amplifying housekeeping genes. The preseqR package was used to estimate richness by extrapolating to 400,000 templates for PBMC samples and to 120,000 templates for tissue samples. Clonality was taken to be one minus Pielou's evenness. To identify tissue-enriched TCRs, differential abundance testing was run on productive amino-acid clonotypes with a minimum total count of 5 and an alpha of 0.1. The Jaccard Index and the Morisita Overlap Index were used to measure how much the repertoires overlapped between compartments. GLIPH clustered TCR beta CDR3s with public tetramer-defined viral CDR3s; viral motifs required at least three viral sequences plus V-gene enrichment. Here the immuneACCESS table is served through TCRdb, limited to in-frame sequences with V and J called. Missing clones are a known gap in these copies; in checked studies unresolved V genes cover under half, and the rest lacks a known reason. V and J calls plus clone size are reproduced from that table; the DNA served to infer D and trimming. Recorded for this sample are roughly 13,000 clones; more than 70% of them occurred a single time. The top ten hold approximately 52% of the sample.

At diagnosis, peripheral blood, uninvolved tumor-adjacent lung and tumor were collected and stored as a combination of fresh-frozen and FFPE material. For TCR repertoire profiling, blood samples were analyzed in the form of peripheral blood mononuclear cells. These data belong to a study of T cells in localized non-small cell lung cancer (dated by TCRdb to between 2020 and 2021). Concerning the study at large: The study examined T cell repertoires in roughly 240 patients with early-stage NSCLC and compared tumors with uninvolved tumor-adjacent lungs. A mean age of roughly 66 years was recorded for the NSCLC patients, of whom 120 to 150 were male and about 100 were female. The cohort consisted of approximately 220 treatment-naive NSCLC patients whose localized lung tumors had been resected.

General study outcomes and caveats: Because the study design was exploratory, TCR variables were selected using unadjusted p-values without false-discovery rate correction. Of the top 100 tumor clones, a median of roughly 56 were detected in paired uninvolved adjacent lung; 28 were also among that lung's top 100. Higher blood T cell density associated with longer overall survival, while higher adjacent-lung clonality associated with shorter survival. Multi-region tumor sequencing was not performed, so intratumor heterogeneity could not be excluded. Uninvolved tumor-adjacent lung showed the highest T cell clonality, higher than tumor, which suggests more focused antigenic responses in the uninvolved tumor-adjacent lung.

The receptor's source is a male donor older than 55 with stage III lung adenocarcinoma. Sample: peripheral blood, taken before any cancer treatment.

Here the CDR3 is given as CASGPADGYTF. The DNA sequence is as follows: TGTGCTAGTGGCCCTGCGGACGGCTACACCTTC. In this chain, TRBV12-5 is recombined with TRBJ1-2; the D gene assignment is ambiguous. The CDR3 sequence holds 11 residues, the cysteine and phenylalanine included. Just the 33-base CDR3 DNA is kept, in frame starting at base 1. For CDR1 and CDR2, the germline V gene lists LGHNT and FRNRAP. V sheds 6 bases and J sheds 8 bases, leaving 10 bases between their ends. Where the CDR3 stops, the reference TRBV12-5 and TRBJ1-2 genes take over; the full variable domain is DARVTQTPRHKVTEMGQEVTMRCQPILGHNTVFWYRQTMMQGLELLAYFRNRAPLDDSGMPKDRFSAEMPDATLATLKIQPSEPRDSAVYFCASGPADGYTFGSGTRLTVV.